This TCR beta chain was sequenced for a study of blood T cell repertoires in COVID-19. Study information: PBMCs, B-cell-depleted T cells, or T cells provided the cDNA or gDNA that made up the material.

Source study methods: Using reference gene primer amplification, nucleated cell counts were estimated. The repertoire was sequenced with immunoSEQ multiplex PCR; TCRdb's copy has only in-frame clones and lacks some. V, J and clone size are those of that table, while D and trimming were read from the DNA. The sample lists fewer than 350,000 clones; approximately 90% were seen once. Trimming stripped 0 bases from V and 4 bases from J, with 12 bases between. Germline V gene sequence: CDR1 GTSNPN, CDR2 SVGIG (reference sequence). CDR3 length equals 14 residues. Cohorts were determined from participant-reported clinical history.

This chain links TRBV30 with TRBJ1-2; D is possibly TRBD1 (6 bases). The sample comprised PBMCs or T cells enriched from blood (not recorded which). The receptor's source is a man aged 40-49 years who had been exposed to COVID-19. The CDR3 DNA is TGTGCCTGGAGTGTACATAGGGGGTTCTATGGCTACACCTTC. Protein sequence: CAWSVHRGFYGYTF.